The 15 T cell receptor beta chains reported below all come from one sample, sequenced in a study of T-cell memory formation after mild COVID-19 (dated by TCRdb to the early 2020s). The library was generated by 5' RACE. Sequencing relied on an Illumina NovaSeq 6000. TCRdb trimmed the raw reads at Q25, called clones with MiXCR and kept productive beta chains. Rows are combined by CDR3 protein, so each entry shows the most common genes and DNA. The sample profile shows 60,000 to 65,000 distinct CDR3 sequences; about 9.4% of them were found once. The top ten constitute 1.1% of the sample. Sequences were obtained from PBMCs or a T cell subset sorted from them (not recorded which). Receptors were obtained from a man aged 18 to 35 who had mild COVID-19 (a few samples of this study predate the infection). The sample titles of this study are shuffled in the database, so cell type and time point are left out; the donor was told from shared clones.

The sample holds a few counts of this clonotype. The chain couples TRBV6-4 to TRBJ2-5, with 7 bases identical to TRBD1. The CDR3 loop spans 17 amino acids. Germline lookup yields CDR1 MRHNA and CDR2 SNTAGT. V trimming: 8 bases; J trimming: 0 bases; junction bases outside the gene matches: 15. The CDR3 coding sequence is TGTGCCAGCGCCGGGGACAGACAGGGAGATAACCAAGAGACCCAGTACTTC. Translation: CASAGDRQGDNQETQYF.

This clonotype has just a few counts. The chain couples TRBV12-3 or TRBV12-4 to TRBJ1-4; no clear D gene. This CDR3 has 12 amino acids. V lost 8 bases and J lost 14, with 18 bases in between. The CDR3 here is CASSLGQTTLFF. The DNA of the CDR3 is TGTGCCAGCTCTCTTGGGCAGACGACGCTGTTTTTT.

This clonotype showed up just a few times. The chain links TRBV12-3 or TRBV12-4 to TRBJ1-5; D is unclear. The CDR3 is 17 residues long. V was trimmed by 6 bases and J by 7 bases, leaving 25 bases between them. CDR3 amino acids: CASSKTPNRALGQPQHF. The CDR3 region has the DNA TGTGCCAGCAGCAAGACCCCAAACCGGGCCCTGGGGCAGCCCCAGCATTTT.

This clonotype has just a few counts. This rearrangement joins TRBV10-3 to TRBJ1-1, with D maybe TRBD1 (6 bases). The germline V gene encodes CDR1 ENHRY and CDR2 SYGVKD. The V end was cut by 3 bases, the J end by 0 bases, with 11 bases between. CDR3 size: 15 residues. The CDR3 DNA follows: TGTGCCATCAGTGACCCAGACAGGATGAACACTGAAGCTTTCTTT. It encodes CAISDPDRMNTEAFF.

This clonotype turned up a few times. The rearrangement joins TRBV4-3 to TRBJ2-6; TRBD1 is a possible D gene (5 bases). Germline V gene sequence: CDR1 LGHNA, CDR2 YSLEER. The V end lost 1 base, the J end lost 1 base, and 11 bases lay between the germline ends. The CDR3 totals 17 residues. The chain's CDR3 is CASSQAARASGANVLTF. The CDR3 nucleotides read TGCGCCAGCAGCCAAGCCGCCAGGGCGTCTGGGGCCAACGTCCTGACTTTC.

This clonotype was observed a handful of times. The chain carries TRBV5-8 and TRBJ1-2, with D possibly being TRBD1 (5 bases). Between the trimmed V and J ends, which lost 5 bases and 8 bases, there was a span of 16 bases. This CDR3 has 13 amino acids. CDR1 SGHTS and CDR2 YDEGEE come from the germline V gene. CDR3 residues: CASRYAGGAGYTF. CDR3 sequence (DNA): TGTGCCAGCAGATATGCTGGCGGGGCAGGCTACACCTTC.

On this clonotype: Mismatch with germline at one junction end may stem from a read error. The chain links TRBV6-6 to TRBJ2-5; D uncertain. The germline V gene has CDR1 MNHNY and CDR2 SVGAGI (reference sequence). The CDR3 is 16 amino acids. Written as DNA, the CDR3 is TGTGCCAGCAGTTACCAATTCCAGTTGTACCAAGAGACCAAGTACTTC. Its protein product is CASSYQFQLYQETKYF.

This clonotype was detected only a few times. The chain has TRBV28 and TRBJ2-7, with TRBD1 matching 8 bases. The CDR3 is 16 residues long. V shed 5 bases, J shed 3 bases, and the junction held 12 bases outside the gene matches. Germline CDR1 reads MDHEN; CDR2 reads SYDVKM. The CDR3 bases are TGTGCCAGCAGTCAACCGGACAGGGCCGACTTCTACGAGCAGTACGTC. Its translation is CASSQPDRADFYEQYV.

CDR3 residues: CARSQDGEYEQYV. CDR3 bases: TGTGCCAGAAGCCAAGACGGAGAGTACGAGCAGTACGTC. The chain couples TRBV3-2 to TRBJ2-7. TRBV3-2 is a recognized pseudogene. CDR3 length: 13 residues.

The chain employs TRBV12-3 or TRBV12-4 and TRBJ2-5, with 9 bases that match TRBD1. This CDR3 has 14 amino acids. Germline trimming cut 5 bases from V and 5 bases from J; bases unmatched to any gene: 6. CDR3 sequence reads: CASSTRDRAETQYF. The CDR3 DNA follows: TGTGCCAGCAGTACCCGGGACAGGGCTGAGACCCAGTACTTC.

The chain carries TRBV9 and TRBJ1-6, with D tentatively TRBD1 (6 bases). CDR1 is SGDLS and CDR2 is YYNGEE in the germline V gene. The ends were cut back, 0 bases at V and 10 bases at J, with 14 bases in the middle. The CDR3 has 15 residues. The chain's CDR3 is CASSVDGGRGSPLHF. The CDR3 region has the DNA TGTGCCAGCAGCGTAGATGGGGGGAGGGGGTCACCCCTCCACTTT.

This clonotype is termed medium-sized (0.01 to 0.1%). V usage is TRBV7-3 and J usage is TRBJ2-5, with a weak D call TRBD1 (5 bases). Trimming left V 5 bases short and J 2 bases short, with 12 bases between. Germline V lookup: CDR1 SGHTA, CDR2 FQGTGA. The CDR3 contains 14 residues. The CDR3 loop reads CASSPTGLQETQYF. The CDR3 nucleotides read TGTGCCAGCAGCCCTACAGGATTACAAGAGACCCAGTACTTC.

The V call is TRBV20-1, the J call TRBJ1-1, with no clear D. Germline CDR1 and CDR2: DFQATT and SNEGSKA (reference sequence). The CDR3 is 12 residues long. V was shortened by 5 bases and J by 1 base, with 8 bases between the two germline ends. The CDR3 loop reads CSALGGNTEAFF. CDR3 bases: TGCAGTGCTTTGGGAGGGAACACTGAAGCTTTCTTT.

This clonotype was detected many times. The rearrangement uses TRBV5-1 and TRBJ2-7; 10 positions agree with TRBD2. CDR3 size: 15 residues. With 2 bases clipped from V and 2 bases from J, the junction kept 4 bases outside the gene matches. The germline V gene has CDR1 SGHRS and CDR2 YFSETQ. The CDR3 DNA reads TGCGCCAGCAGCTTCGGTAGCGGGGGGACCTACGAGCAGTACTTC. This sequence encodes CASSFGSGGTYEQYF.

This clonotype was counted only a few times. This chain uses TRBV10-3 with TRBJ2-1; 9 bases line up with TRBD1. V dropped 3 bases and J dropped 6; count of bases not matched to a gene: 6. The CDR3 sequence is 15 residues long. Germline V gives CDR1 ENHRY, CDR2 SYGVKD. The CDR3 bases are TGTGCCATCAGTGAACCCCGGGACAGGGCCAATGAGCAGTTCTTC. This codes for CAISEPRDRANEQFF.